The clone carrying this TCR beta chain was counted a few times. Its cognate antigen is unknown. From the 5' RACE reads, TCRdb called clonotypes with MiXCR, one entry per CDR3 protein. The sample carries roughly 190,000 distinct CDR3 sequences, about a sixth recorded once. This sample was taken from a study of identical twins. General observations from the study: Cord blood beta clonotypes that were abundant carried fewer insertions, and memory repertoires showed no such trend.

The CDR3 is made up of 14 amino acids. V was trimmed by 8 bases and J by 2 bases, leaving 12 bases between them. Germline CDR1 and CDR2: MNHEY and SMNVEV (reference sequence). These sequences were also reported in another study, on T cells expressing NK-cell markers. That paper notes: Sorting of alpha-beta TCR T cells alone was achieved in several experiments with an anti-gamma-delta TCR antibody.

J is TRBJ2-2 and V is TRBV27, with D tentatively TRBD2 (5 bases). The TCR comes from a woman under 30 in good health. Material: CD8+ T cells sorted from blood. CDR3 in amino acids: CASQAGLNTGELFF. CDR3 sequence (DNA): TGTGCCAGCCAAGCCGGACTTAACACCGGGGAGCTGTTTTTT.